The clone carrying this T cell receptor beta chain was counted many times. What it binds is not known. Full-length variable regions came from constant-region reverse primers plus semi-nested Nested Universal Primer A PCR. TCRdb re-analysed the 5' RACE reads in MiXCR, keeping a single row per CDR3 protein. Of approximately 5,000 distinct CDR3 sequences in the sample, about 31% were seen once. CD4+CD45RO+CD25- cells were isolated as memory CD4+ T cells. Study results and caveats: Tumor Tregs overlapped most with tumor, then blood, naive CD4+ cells. In terms of TCR gene usage, tumor memory CD4+ T cells clustered together with blood and lymph node memory CD4+ cells, as well as with lymph node naive CD4+ cells.

The germline V gene encodes CDR1 MNHNY and CDR2 SVGAGI (reference sequence). The CDR3 consists of 15 residues. The V gene end was trimmed by 3 bases and the J gene end by 6 bases; junction bases not matched to a gene: 7. The clonotype originates from a female donor with breast cancer. V is TRBV6-6 and J is TRBJ2-7; 11 bases are shared with TRBD1. Sequencing was done on a sample of memory CD4+ T cells sorted from a lymph node. The subset: memory CD4+ T cells, CD4+CD45RO+CD25-. The chain's CDR3 is CASSYRTGTGGEQYF. The DNA for the CDR3 is TGTGCCAGCAGTTATAGAACCGGGACAGGGGGCGAGCAGTACTTC.